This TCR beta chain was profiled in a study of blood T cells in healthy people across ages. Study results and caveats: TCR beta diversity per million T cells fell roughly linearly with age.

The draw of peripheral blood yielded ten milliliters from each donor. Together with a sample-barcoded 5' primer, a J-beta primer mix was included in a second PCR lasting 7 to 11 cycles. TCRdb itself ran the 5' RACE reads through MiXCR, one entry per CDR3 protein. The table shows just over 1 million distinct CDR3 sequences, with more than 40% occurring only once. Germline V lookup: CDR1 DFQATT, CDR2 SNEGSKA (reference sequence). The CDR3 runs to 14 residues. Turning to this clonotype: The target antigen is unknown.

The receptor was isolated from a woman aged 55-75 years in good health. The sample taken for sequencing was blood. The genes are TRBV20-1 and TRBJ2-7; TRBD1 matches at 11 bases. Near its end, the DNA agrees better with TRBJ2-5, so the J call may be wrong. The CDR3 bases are TGCAGTGTAGGGACAGGGGGTGTCGTGGAGACCCAGTACTTC. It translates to CSVGTGGVVETQYF.